This is a list of T cell receptor beta chains from one sample in a study of blood T cell repertoires in COVID-19. The table came from immunoSEQ multiplex PCR; TCRdb's copy has only in-frame clones and leaves some out. The sample has nearly 350,000 clones; about 90% are singletons. Sequencing was performed on PBMCs or T cells enriched from blood (not recorded which). The receptors here all came from a woman aged 30 to 39 who had recovered from COVID-19. Both conserved end residues are part of each CDR3. D genes are given only for firm matches. The size of a clone is reported for some rows only, either as once, few or many, or as a class for expanded clones.

TRBJ2-3,TRBV27,TRBD1,.,TGTGCCAGACCCATGGGGCACAGGGGGCCAGATACGCAGTATTTT,CARPMGHRGPDTQYF
TRBJ2-1,TRBV6-2/TRBV6-3,.,.,TGTGCCAGCAGTTTACAGTCACAGTACAATGAGCAGTTCTTC,CASSLQSQYNEQFF
TRBJ2-1,TRBV2,.,.,TGTGCCAGCAGTGAACGGGGAACAGGGTTTTTGAACAATGAGCAGTTCTTC,CASSERGTGFLNNEQFF
TRBJ1-5,TRBV11-3,.,.,TGTGCCAGCAGCTACAGGGAAAAGGGCAATCAGCCCCAGCATTTT,CASSYREKGNQPQHF
TRBJ2-3,TRBV28,TRBD1,.,TGTGCCAGCAAAAGGACAGGGTTAGATACGCAGTATTTT,CASKRTGLDTQYF
TRBJ1-2,TRBV7-9,.,.,TGTGCCAGCAGCTTTTTCTCCGAAGCGGGGGGCGGCTACACCTTC,CASSFFSEAGGGYTF
TRBJ1-6,TRBV7-9,.,.,TGTGCCAGCAGCTTAGGAGGGTTGGGTTCACCCCTCCACTTT,CASSLGGLGSPLHF
TRBJ2-7,TRBV28,.,.,TGTGCCAGCAGTCCGTCCGGTCCTTCCTACGAGCAGTACTTC,CASSPSGPSYEQYF
TRBJ2-5,TRBV18,.,few,TGTGCCAGCTCACTCCTGAGGAGGGAGACCCAGTACTTC,CASSLLRRETQYF
TRBJ1-1,TRBV29-1,.,.,TGCAGCGTTGGTTACAGGGAAGGGGCTGAAGCTTTCTTT,CSVGYREGAEAFF
TRBJ2-5,TRBV7-2,.,.,TGTGCCAGCAGCAAAATCGGACAGAAGCAAGAGACCCAGTACTTC,CASSKIGQKQETQYF
TRBJ2-5,TRBV6-6,.,.,TGTGCCACCGGGGACTTAGAGGGGGAGACCCAGTACTTC,CATGDLEGETQYF
TRBJ2-2,TRBV9,.,few,TGTGCCAGCAGCCCAAACCCCGGGTCGAACACCGGGGAGCTGTTTTTT,CASSPNPGSNTGELFF
TRBJ1-2,TRBV3-1/TRBV3-2,TRBD1,few,TGTGCCAGCAACCGGGGCAGGGGGGCGTATGGCTACACCTTC,CASNRGRGAYGYTF
TRBJ2-5,TRBV28,.,.,TGTGCCAGCGGCGAAGAGAGGGGAGGAAAGGAGACCCAGTACTTC,CASGEERGGKETQYF
TRBJ2-1,TRBV9,.,.,TGTGCCAGCAGCGTGGAGGGGCTCGGGGTGGATGAGCAGTTCTTC,CASSVEGLGVDEQFF
TRBJ1-5,TRBV4-3,TRBD1,.,TGCGCCAGCAGCCAGACAGGGGGGGTAGGCCAGCCCCAGCATTTT,CASSQTGGVGQPQHF
TRBJ1-4,TRBV25-1,.,.,TGTGCCAGCACCGGAGGGTGGGGGACTAATGAAAAACTGTTTTTT,CASTGGWGTNEKLFF
TRBJ2-1,TRBV6-2/TRBV6-3,.,few,TGTGCCAGCAGTTACTCCGTGGAGGGGAGAAATGAGCAGTTCTTC,CASSYSVEGRNEQFF
TRBJ2-2,TRBV4-3,TRBD1,.,TGCGCCAGCAGCTCCGACAGGGGTCTGGTCACCGGGGAGCTGTTTTTT,CASSSDRGLVTGELFF
TRBJ1-4,TRBV3-1/TRBV3-2,.,.,TGTGCCAGCGGACATGGGACTACGGATGAAAAACTGTTTTTT,CASGHGTTDEKLFF
TRBJ2-1,TRBV7-6,TRBD2,.,TGTGCCAGCAGTCGCGGACTAGCGAGACTCTACAATGAGCAGTTCTTC,CASSRGLARLYNEQFF
TRBJ1-4,TRBV4-3,.,.,TGCGCCAGCTCGACCCAGAGAGGGCCGGGGGCTAATGAAAAACTGTTTTTT,CASSTQRGPGANEKLFF